These T cell receptor beta chains were read from a single sample in a study of T cell responses to AZD1222 COVID-19 vaccine. Repertoires were generated with immunoSEQ multiplex PCR, while TCRdb's copy carries only in-frame clones and drops some. Seen here are some 120,000 clones, roughly 87% observed once, and the top ten hold roughly 4.4%. The sequenced sample was peripheral blood, obtained on day 0 of MenACWY control vaccination. Source of these receptors: an adult in good health. CDR3s include the opening cysteine and the closing phenylalanine or tryptophan. D genes are given only for firm matches. Only part of the rows carry a size: once, few, many, or a class if the clone is expanded.

V	D	size	J	CDR3	DNA
TRBV28	NA	NA	TRBJ1-4	CASGQWNGNEKLFF	TGTGCCAGCGGTCAGTGGAATGGTAATGAAAAACTGTTTTTT
TRBV11-1	TRBD2	NA	TRBJ2-2	CASSARLAGVFGELFF	TGTGCCAGCAGCGCAAGGCTAGCGGGGGTTTTCGGGGAGCTGTTTTTT
TRBV27	TRBD1	NA	TRBJ2-7	CASSLEGQGLNEQYF	TGTGCCAGCAGTCTAGAGGGACAGGGGTTGAACGAGCAGTACTTC
TRBV5-4	NA	NA	TRBJ1-1	CASSSEAEGPAFF	TGTGCCAGCAGCTCGGAAGCGGAGGGACCGGCTTTCTTT
TRBV4-3	NA	NA	TRBJ2-5	CASSQLYSTKETQYF	TGCGCCAGCAGCCAATTGTATAGCACTAAAGAGACCCAGTACTTC
TRBV7-9	TRBD2	NA	TRBJ2-7	CASSPQVREDNEQYF	TGTGCCAGCAGCCCTCAGGTCCGGGAGGACAACGAGCAGTACTTC
TRBV11-3	NA	NA	TRBJ2-5	CASSLPLGTSETQYF	TGTGCCAGCAGCCTTCCCCTGGGGACTTCAGAGACCCAGTACTTC
TRBV7-2	NA	NA	TRBJ1-5	CASSLLGQPQHF	TGTGCCAGCAGCTTATTGGGGCAGCCCCAGCATTTT
TRBV29-1	NA	NA	TRBJ1-2	CSVEDWGEANYGYTF	TGCAGCGTTGAAGATTGGGGGGAAGCTAACTATGGCTACACCTTC
TRBV6-5	TRBD1	NA	TRBJ1-4	CASSSTGGLGKLFF	TGTGCCAGCAGTTCGACAGGGGGCCTCGGAAAACTGTTTTTT
TRBV10-2	TRBD1	NA	TRBJ2-1	CASSALGDRGIYEQFF	TGCGCCAGCAGTGCCCTCGGGGACAGGGGGATTTATGAGCAGTTCTTC
TRBV7-6	NA	NA	TRBJ2-7	CASSLGSEGLAYEQYF	TGTGCCAGCAGCTTAGGATCGGAAGGGCTGGCCTACGAGCAGTACTTC
TRBV6-5	TRBD1	few	TRBJ2-3	CASSPGQGGADTQYF	TGTGCCAGCAGCCCGGGACAGGGTGGGGCAGATACGCAGTATTTT
TRBV7-9	NA	few	TRBJ2-7	CASSFAGSTYEQYF	TGTGCCAGCAGCTTCGCAGGGTCGACCTACGAGCAGTACTTC
TRBV28	TRBD1	NA	TRBJ1-5	CASTYQGAGGSISNQPQHF	TGTGCCAGCACCTACCAGGGTGCAGGGGGGTCAATCAGCAATCAGCCCCAGCATTTT
TRBV28	NA	NA	TRBJ2-3	CASSLKGGPYTQYF	TGTGCCAGCAGTTTAAAGGGGGGGCCTTATACGCAGTATTTT
TRBV7-3	TRBD1	NA	TRBJ2-5	CASSSRTGETQYF	TGTGCCAGCAGCTCAAGGACAGGGGAGACCCAGTACTTC
TRBV7-2	NA	once	TRBJ1-2	CASSLETAHYGYTF	TGTGCCAGCAGCTTAGAGACAGCCCACTATGGCTACACCTTC
TRBV7-9	NA	NA	TRBJ2-7	CASSPRLGPYEQYF	TGTGCCAGCAGCCCAAGATTAGGCCCCTACGAGCAGTACTTC
TRBV18	TRBD2	NA	TRBJ2-3	CANSPLTSGGSTDTQYF	TGTGCCAACTCACCGTTAACTAGCGGGGGAAGCACAGATACGCAGTATTTT
TRBV2	TRBD1	few	TRBJ1-4	CASSENRGAEKLFF	TGTGCCAGCAGTGAGAACAGGGGAGCCGAAAAACTGTTTTTT
TRBV7-3	NA	NA	TRBJ1-1	CASSPTGESEAFF	TGTGCCAGCAGCCCGACGGGGGAATCTGAAGCTTTCTTT
TRBV5-6	NA	NA	TRBJ1-2	CASSFRQGLAGGYTF	TGTGCCAGCAGCTTTCGACAAGGCCTCGCCGGTGGCTACACCTTC
TRBV11-2	TRBD2	NA	TRBJ2-1	CASSFSGSDYNEQFF	TGTGCCAGCAGCTTTAGCGGGAGTGACTACAATGAGCAGTTCTTC
TRBV6-5	NA	NA	TRBJ2-4	CASSKQGRAKNIQYF	TGTGCCAGCAGTAAACAGGGGAGGGCCAAAAACATTCAGTACTTC
TRBV4-2	NA	once	TRBJ2-7	CASSQVQGPTYEQYF	TGTGCCAGCAGCCAAGTCCAGGGGCCCACCTACGAGCAGTACTTC
TRBV30	TRBD2	NA	TRBJ2-3	CAWTSGRTDTQYF	TGTGCCTGGACTAGCGGGAGAACAGATACGCAGTATTTT
TRBV6-5	NA	NA	TRBJ1-1	CASSYDSVRTEAFF	TGTGCCAGCAGTTACGACAGTGTGAGAACTGAAGCTTTCTTT
TRBV11-3	TRBD1	NA	TRBJ2-1	CASSPGQGTYNEQFF	TGTGCCAGCAGTCCCGGACAGGGGACTTACAATGAGCAGTTCTTC
TRBV11-2	NA	NA	TRBJ2-3	CASSLGLADTQYF	TGTGCCAGCAGCTTGGGACTGGCGGATACGCAGTATTTT
TRBV7-2	TRBD2	NA	TRBJ2-1	CASSWTPSGNEQFF	TGTGCCAGCAGCTGGACGCCTAGCGGGAACGAGCAGTTCTTC
TRBV10-3	NA	NA	TRBJ2-7	CAISESAEQYF	TGTGCCATCAGTGAGTCGGCCGAGCAGTACTTC
TRBV4-2	NA	NA	TRBJ1-6	CASSQGTRSSYNSPLHF	TGTGCCAGCAGCCAAGGCACAAGGAGCTCCTATAATTCACCCCTCCACTTT
TRBV28	NA	NA	TRBJ1-2	CASSSPVDLGYGYTF	TGTGCCAGCAGTTCACCAGTGGACCTGGGCTATGGCTACACCTTC
TRBV5-5	TRBD2	NA	TRBJ2-5	CASSSTSGSVGGTQYF	TGTGCCAGCAGTTCGACTAGCGGGAGCGTTGGCGGGACCCAGTACTTC
TRBV7-9	NA	NA	TRBJ1-1	CASSFFQGTEAFF	TGTGCCAGCAGCTTCTTCCAGGGCACTGAAGCTTTCTTT
TRBV19	NA	NA	TRBJ1-1	CASSIVRGWTEAFF	TGTGCCAGTAGTATAGTCAGGGGTTGGACTGAAGCTTTCTTT
TRBV5-6	NA	NA	TRBJ2-1	CASSFGGSYNEQFF	TGTGCCAGCAGCTTTGGGGGTTCCTACAATGAGCAGTTCTTC
TRBV6-1	TRBD2	NA	TRBJ2-1	CASSEVAGWEQFF	TGTGCCAGCAGTGAGGTAGCGGGATGGGAGCAGTTCTTC
TRBV7-9	TRBD1	NA	TRBJ1-6	CASSPGTGINNSPLHF	TGTGCCAGCAGTCCCGGGACAGGGATTAATAATTCACCCCTCCACTTT
TRBV6-5	TRBD1	NA	TRBJ2-3	CASSYTGGRDTQYF	TGTGCCAGCAGTTATACAGGGGGCAGGGATACGCAGTATTTT
TRBV9	NA	once	TRBJ2-6	CASSRGNSGANVLTF	TGTGCCAGCAGTCGGGGAAACTCTGGGGCCAACGTCCTGACTTTC
TRBV7-2	NA	NA	TRBJ1-2	CASSFKTGDRGYTF	TGTGCCAGCAGCTTTAAAACGGGGGACCGTGGCTACACCTTC
TRBV18	TRBD2	once	TRBJ2-1	CASSPQRLAGDNEQFF	TGTGCCAGCTCACCCCAAAGACTAGCGGGCGACAATGAGCAGTTCTTC
TRBV24-1	NA	NA	TRBJ2-2	CATSDFGRELFF	TGTGCCACCAGTGATTTCGGAAGGGAGCTGTTTTTT
TRBV19	TRBD1	NA	TRBJ1-5	CASSTHPGGADQPQHF	TGTGCCAGTAGTACTCACCCAGGGGGCGCGGATCAGCCCCAGCATTTT
TRBV29-1	NA	NA	TRBJ1-1	CSVRGLNTEAFF	TGCAGCGTTCGCGGATTGAACACTGAAGCTTTCTTT
TRBV5-1	TRBD2	NA	TRBJ2-7	CASSLESGVRSYEQYF	TGCGCCAGCAGCTTGGAGAGCGGGGTTCGCTCCTACGAGCAGTACTTC
TRBV29-1	NA	few	TRBJ2-7	CSVLSSEQYF	TGCAGCGTTCTTAGCTCCGAGCAGTACTTC
TRBV19	NA	NA	TRBJ1-1	CASSWARQPNTEAFF	TGTGCCAGTAGTTGGGCTCGGCAACCGAACACTGAAGCTTTCTTT
TRBV28	TRBD1	NA	TRBJ1-5	CASSLTGPNQPQHF	TGTGCCAGCAGTTTGACAGGGCCCAATCAGCCCCAGCATTTT
TRBV3-1/TRBV3-2	NA	NA	TRBJ2-1	CASSPEGWEQFF	TGTGCCAGCAGCCCCGAAGGTTGGGAGCAGTTCTTC
TRBV3-1/TRBV3-2	TRBD2	once	TRBJ2-5	CASSQHGGSRQETQYF	TGTGCCAGCAGCCAACACGGCGGGAGTAGACAAGAGACCCAGTACTTC
TRBV7-3	TRBD1	NA	TRBJ1-1	CASSLIGGGTGGTEAFF	TGTGCCAGCAGCTTAATAGGAGGAGGGACAGGGGGAACTGAAGCTTTCTTT
TRBV29-1	NA	once	TRBJ2-2	CSAILPGHLNTGELFF	TGCAGCGCAATCCTCCCGGGGCACCTGAACACCGGGGAGCTGTTTTTT
TRBV19	NA	few	TRBJ2-5	CASSIARGSQETQYF	TGTGCCAGTAGTATAGCGCGGGGCAGCCAAGAGACCCAGTACTTC
TRBV11-2	TRBD1	NA	TRBJ2-2	CASSFRGQRTGELFF	TGTGCCAGCAGCTTTAGGGGACAGCGCACCGGGGAGCTGTTTTTT
TRBV10-3	TRBD1	once	TRBJ1-5	CAISLTGGDQPQHF	TGTGCCATCAGTCTCACAGGGGGCGACCAGCCCCAGCATTTT
TRBV6-2/TRBV6-3	NA	NA	TRBJ2-1	CASSLGAAGRVEQFF	TGTGCCAGCAGCCTCGGGGCCGCGGGTCGGGTTGAGCAGTTCTTC
TRBV19	TRBD2	once	TRBJ2-1	CASLSEGLAGDRSYNEQFF	TGTGCCAGTCTCTCTGAGGGACTAGCGGGAGACCGATCCTACAATGAGCAGTTCTTC